Included here is one T cell receptor (beta chain) sequence, with context. The data stem from a study of identifying expanded T cells in peripheral blood. Between the trimmed V and J ends, which lost 5 bases and 8 bases, there was a span of 12 bases. Looked up from germline, CDR1 is LNHNV and CDR2 is YYDKDF (reference sequence). The CDR3 is 13 amino acids. TCRdb's table, derived via immunoSEQ multiplex PCR, lists solely in-frame clones and lacks some. The sample contains about 86,000 clones, 88% of which appear only once. The chain links TRBV15 to TRBJ1-4; D is undetermined. The TCR originated in a person between 18 and 75 years old in good health. The sequenced material came from blood. CDR3 DNA sequence: TGTGCCACCAGCGGATACGTAGAAGAAAAACTGTTTTTT. Translated, it gives CATSGYVEEKLFF.